The clone carrying this T cell receptor (beta chain) occurred a few times. Its target is not known. This sample is drawn from a study of cytomegalovirus exposure and HLA in healthy donors. Looking at the study overall: Earlier sequencing of 150 million to 200 million T cells yielded 100 million to 140 million unique TCR beta sequences.

With 60 Vbeta and 13 Jbeta primers, the PCR was carried out. Using immunoSEQ multiplex PCR, the repertoire was profiled, and TCRdb retains in-frame clones only, with some absent. This sample carries some 30,000 clones, 87% of them seen once, and the ten largest clones take 2.5% to 3%. Study findings and constraints: Most sequenced TCRs were rare (though some public TCRs occurred in many donors). Earlier analysis found most TCR beta V segments productive about 87% or about 30% of the time.

Germline assignment: CDR1 MNHEY and CDR2 SVGAGI. Trimming left V 8 bases short and J 3 bases short, with 8 bases between. The CDR3 spans 11 residues. Input material: PBMCs. The TCR sequence derives from a boy between 10 and 17 years old in good health and CMV-seronegative. V and J are TRBV6-5 and TRBJ2-7; possible D gene TRBD2, 5 bases. The CDR3 here is CASRDYYEQYF. CDR3 DNA: TGTGCCAGCCGAGACTACTACGAGCAGTACTTC.